The 27 T cell receptor beta chains below were found in one sample sequenced in a study of graft-versus-host responses after intestinal transplantation (dated by TCRdb to the early 2020s). The method was the immunoSEQ multiplex PCR assay. TCRdb mirrors the immuneACCESS table, restricted to in-frame sequences. Some clones are absent from its copies; in checked studies, under half trace to an unresolved V gene, and the reason for the others is unknown. Within this sample are around 33,000 clones, with about 94% of them counted one time only. Roughly 0.71% of the sample lies in the top ten. The specimen was PBMCs, collected 16 days after intestinal transplant. The receptors shown here come from a human patient who received an intestinal transplant, so some T cells may come from the graft donor.

This clone has just one count. V usage is TRBV11-2 and J usage is TRBJ1-3, with D possibly being TRBD1 (6 bases). V was shortened by 6 bases and J by 0 bases, with 15 bases between the two germline ends. The CDR3 length is 16 residues. CDR1 and CDR2 from the germline V gene are SGHAT and FQNNGV. The CDR3 protein is CASRAGASISGNTIYF. CDR3 DNA: TGTGCCAGCAGGGCAGGGGCTAGTATCTCTGGAAACACCATATATTTT.

The V gene is TRBV28, the J gene TRBJ1-6; no clear D gene. CDR1 is MDHEN, CDR2 SYDVKM, per germline. The CDR3 covers 16 residues. V shed 2 bases and J shed 0 bases, with 8 bases lying between them. The DNA of the CDR3 is TGTGCCAGCAGTTTAATGTCGAGCTCCTATAATTCACCCCTCCACTTT. Translation: CASSLMSSSYNSPLHF.

J is TRBJ2-3 and V is TRBV5-6; no firm D call. Trimming removed 2 bases from V and 1 base from J, with 14 bases in between. Germline V gives CDR1 SGHDT, CDR2 YYEEEE. The CDR3 contains 16 residues. The CDR3 here is CASSLGTSRGTDTQYF. The DNA of the CDR3 is TGTGCCAGCAGCTTAGGCACAAGCCGGGGCACAGATACGCAGTATTTT.

The chain employs TRBV5-4 and TRBJ2-5, with 10 bases identical to TRBD1. Germline CDR1 reads SGHNT; CDR2 reads YYREEE (reference sequence). This CDR3 has 13 amino acids. J was trimmed by 5 bases and V by 6 bases; bases with no gene match: 4. The CDR3 region is CASTGTGAETQYF. The CDR3, as DNA: TGTGCCAGCACCGGGACAGGGGCCGAGACCCAGTACTTC.

The chain couples TRBV27 to TRBJ2-5, with a tentative D call TRBD1 (6 bases). Trimming cost V 4 bases and J 4 bases, with 13 bases left between them. Germline V gene data show CDR1 as MNHEY and CDR2 as SMNVEV (reference sequence). CDR3 length: 14 amino acids. The CDR3 loop is CASSYRDQGETQYF. The CDR3 nucleotides read TGTGCCAGCAGTTACAGGGACCAAGGAGAGACCCAGTACTTC.

V and J are TRBV27 and TRBJ2-7; D may match TRBD1 or TRBD2 (5 bases each). CDR3 size: 16 residues. Germline V gene data show CDR1 as MNHEY and CDR2 as SMNVEV (reference sequence). V lost 5 bases, J lost 0 bases, and 17 bases lay in between. The CDR3: CASSTRDGWTSYEQYF. The CDR3 region has the DNA TGTGCCAGCAGTACCCGGGACGGTTGGACCTCCTACGAGCAGTACTTC.

The V gene is TRBV7-8, the J gene TRBJ2-7, with a possible D match to TRBD1 (5 bases). The CDR3 consists of 15 residues. The V and J ends lost 1 base and 0 bases respectively, with 10 bases between them. Germline V CDR1 and CDR2: SGHVS, FQNEAQ. CDR3 loop: CASSLVYRLSYEQYF. The CDR3 DNA reads as TGTGCCAGCAGCTTAGTTTACAGGCTCTCCTACGAGCAGTACTTC.

This chain joins TRBV7-9 and TRBJ2-5; 7 bases line up with TRBD2. The trim removed 4 bases at V and 2 bases at J, leaving 10 bases unmatched. Germline loops: CDR1 SEHNR, CDR2 FQNEAQ (reference sequence). The length of the CDR3 is 16 residues. For the CDR3, the DNA is TGTGCCAGCAGCTCCCTAATCTGGACTAGACAAGAGACCCAGTACTTC. It yields the protein CASSSLIWTRQETQYF.

V is TRBV5-1 and J is TRBJ1-6; possibly TRBD1 for D (6 bases). This CDR3 region has 14 residues. Trimming left V 1 base short and J 5 bases short, with 7 bases between. CDR1 and CDR2 (germline): SGHRS, YFSETQ. The CDR3 region is CASSLPGDNSPLHF. The CDR3 coding sequence is TGCGCCAGCAGCTTGCCAGGGGATAATTCACCCCTCCACTTT.

The chain recombines TRBV7-9 with TRBJ1-5; D gene uncertain. Germline CDR1 SEHNR, CDR2 FQNEAQ (reference sequence). V was trimmed by 1 base and J by 4 bases, leaving 11 bases between them. This CDR3 has 15 amino acids. CDR3 in DNA: TGTGCCAGCAGCTTAGTGTCCGGGATAAATCAGCCCCAGCATTTT. Its translation is CASSLVSGINQPQHF.

This rearrangement joins TRBV4-1 to TRBJ1-3; D is unclear. Germline V lookup: CDR1 MGHRA, CDR2 YSYEKL. This CDR3 spans 16 amino acids. Trimming removed 7 bases at V and 0 bases at J, with 16 bases between. Written as DNA, the CDR3 is TGCGCCAGCACCCCACGGGAGTTAAGCTCTGGAAACACCATATATTTT. Its translation: CASTPRELSSGNTIYF.

This clone was recorded only once. The chain carries TRBV28 and TRBJ2-4, with D possibly called TRBD1 or TRBD2 (5 bases each). Trimming took off 1 base at V and 0 bases at J, with 16 bases between the two ends. The germline gives CDR1 MDHEN, CDR2 SYDVKM. This CDR3 has 18 amino acids. Here the CDR3 reads CASSLSLGDELAKNIQYF. The CDR3 nucleotides are TGTGCCAGCAGTTTATCCCTGGGGGACGAACTAGCCAAAAACATTCAGTACTTC.

This clone was seen more than once but under ten times. The V gene is TRBV15, the J gene TRBJ2-7, with D possibly being TRBD2 (6 bases). Looked up from germline, CDR1 is LNHNV and CDR2 is YYDKDF (reference sequence). V dropped 5 bases and J dropped 0 bases, with 11 bases sitting between them. CDR3 length: 14 amino acids. This CDR3 is CATSARGNSYEQYF. CDR3 DNA: TGTGCCACCAGCGCCCGGGGGAACTCCTACGAGCAGTACTTC.

The J gene is TRBJ2-7, the V gene TRBV4-1, with TRBD1 matching 7 bases. The CDR3 is 14 amino acids. Germline V gives CDR1 MGHRA, CDR2 YSYEKL. Trimming cost V 4 bases and J 4 bases; bases outside gene matches: 7. CDR3 region: CASSPGQSGYEQYF. The CDR3 region has the DNA TGCGCCAGCAGCCCGGGACAGAGTGGGTACGAGCAGTACTTC.

V and J are TRBV18 and TRBJ2-3; 11 nucleotides agree with TRBD1. The CDR3 has 17 amino acids. Trimming at V came to 5 bases and at J to 3 bases, leaving 10 bases not matched to a gene. Germline V gene sequence: CDR1 KGHSH, CDR2 LQKENI. The CDR3 region has the DNA TGTGCCAGCTCATATTTGGGACAGGGGGTTTGTACAGATACGCAGTATTTT. It codes for CASSYLGQGVCTDTQYF.

CDR3 in amino acids: CASSPMPADQLYNEQFF. The CDR3, as DNA: TGTGCCAGCAGCCCTATGCCGGCGGACCAATTATACAATGAGCAGTTCTTC. The chain links TRBV5-4 to TRBJ2-1; D gene ambiguous. The V gene lost 4 bases and the J gene lost 4 bases, with 21 bases spanning the gap. There are 17 residues in the CDR3. CDR1 and CDR2 (germline): SGHNT, YYREEE (reference sequence).

The chain employs TRBV28 and TRBJ1-4, with D unclear. This CDR3 is 13 amino acids long. Germline V gene data show CDR1 as MDHEN and CDR2 as SYDVKM. Trimming stripped 2 bases from V and 8 bases from J, with 9 bases between. The CDR3 nucleotides read TGTGCCAGCAGTTTAACGACACGGGAAAAACTGTTTTTT. This gives the protein CASSLTTREKLFF.

The chain is built from TRBV7-9 and TRBJ1-4, with a tentative D call TRBD1 (5 bases). CDR1 is SEHNR and CDR2 is FQNEAQ in the germline V gene (reference sequence). The V end was cut by 5 bases, the J end by 9 bases, with 10 bases between. CDR3 length: 12 amino acids. For the CDR3, the DNA is TGTGCCAGCAGCCTCGCGGACAAAAAACTGTTTTTT. It specifies CASSLADKKLFF.

V usage is TRBV7-8 and J usage is TRBJ2-5; tentatively, D is TRBD1 or TRBD2 (5 bases each). The J call may be mistaken, given a closer DNA end match to TRBJ2-7. Germline CDR1 SGHVS, CDR2 FQNEAQ. The CDR3 covers 14 residues. CDR3 sequence (DNA): TGTGCCAGCAGCTTAGGGGGGATCTCCTACGAGCAGTACTTC. Translation gives CASSLGGISYEQYF.

The DNA of the CDR3 is TGTGCCATAGGGGAAGCGGGTCAAAGGACCTACGAGCAGTACTTC. Its translation is CAIGEAGQRTYEQYF. This sequence joins TRBV27 and TRBJ2-7; D is possibly TRBD2 (6 bases). The CDR3 totals 15 residues. The ends were cut back, 10 bases at V and 2 bases at J, with 21 bases in the middle. Germline values: CDR1 MNHEY, CDR2 SMNVEV (reference sequence).

The rearrangement joins TRBV19 to TRBJ1-1; possible D gene TRBD1, 5 bases. CDR3 length equals 15 residues. Germline V gene data show CDR1 as LNHDA and CDR2 as SQIVND (reference sequence). Trimming removed 3 bases from V and 3 bases from J, with 14 bases in between. The CDR3 sequence: CASSINRGGYTEAFF. CDR3 nucleotides: TGTGCCAGTAGTATCAACCGGGGCGGATACACTGAAGCTTTCTTT. Using reference TRBV19 and TRBJ1-1 for the parts outside the CDR3, the full variable domain is DGGITQSPKYLFRKEGQNVTLSCEQNLNHDAMYWYRQDPGQGLRLIYYSQIVNDFQKGDIAEGYSVSREKKESFPLTVTSAQKNPTAFYLCASSINRGGYTEAFFGQGTRLTVV.

The V call is TRBV13, the J call TRBJ1-2; TRBD1 is a possible D gene (5 bases). The V gene's germline CDR1 is PRHDT and CDR2 FYEKMQ (reference sequence). This CDR3 comprises 13 residues. Between the trimmed V and J ends, which lost 2 bases and 2 bases, there was a span of 6 bases. This CDR3 reads CASSLPGNYGYTF. The CDR3 DNA sequence: TGTGCCAGCAGCTTACCAGGGAACTATGGCTACACCTTC.

V gene TRBV6-1 combines with J gene TRBJ1-5, with D possibly being TRBD1 (5 bases). Trimming stripped 5 bases from V and 2 bases from J, with 13 bases between. Germline V gene lookup returns CDR1 MNHNS and CDR2 SASEGT. This CDR3 has 15 amino acids. The CDR3 protein is CASSPYQGGNQPQHF. The CDR3 nucleotides are TGTGCCAGCAGTCCTTATCAAGGGGGCAATCAGCCCCAGCATTTT.

This chain connects TRBV15 to TRBJ2-4; 10 nucleotides align to TRBD2. Per germline, CDR1 LNHNV and CDR2 YYDKDF (reference sequence). This CDR3 spans 20 amino acids. J gave up 2 bases and V 1 base, and 14 bases lay outside the gene matches. CDR3: CATSRAPPGSGRRSKNIQYF. CDR3 bases: TGTGCCACCAGCAGAGCCCCTCCGGGTAGCGGGAGGCGGTCCAAAAACATTCAGTACTTC.

The J gene is TRBJ1-5, the V gene TRBV4-1, with D unresolved. The germline CDR1 and CDR2 sequences are MGHRA and YSYEKL. This CDR3 is 14 amino acids long. Trimming removed 3 bases at V and 3 bases at J, with 9 bases between. CDR3 coding DNA: TGCGCCAGCAGCCACCCAGGTTACAATCAGCCCCAGCATTTT. This encodes CASSHPGYNQPQHF.

The chain carries TRBV27 and TRBJ2-7; TRBD1 matches at 7 bases. V dropped 5 bases and J dropped 5; count of bases not matched to a gene: 12. The CDR3 totals 15 residues. Germline V CDR1 and CDR2: MNHEY, SMNVEV (reference sequence). The CDR3 sequence: CASSPQPTGNHEQYF. CDR3 nucleotide sequence: TGTGCCAGCAGTCCCCAACCGACAGGGAACCACGAGCAGTACTTC.

This chain uses TRBV7-9 with TRBJ2-7; unclear D gene. The CDR3 covers 12 residues. The V gene lost 4 bases and the J gene lost 1 base, with 5 bases spanning the gap. Germline assignment: CDR1 SEHNR and CDR2 FQNEAQ (reference sequence). Here the CDR3 DNA reads TGTGCCAGCAGCTCGTATTCCTACGAGCAGTACTTC. It yields the protein CASSSYSYEQYF.